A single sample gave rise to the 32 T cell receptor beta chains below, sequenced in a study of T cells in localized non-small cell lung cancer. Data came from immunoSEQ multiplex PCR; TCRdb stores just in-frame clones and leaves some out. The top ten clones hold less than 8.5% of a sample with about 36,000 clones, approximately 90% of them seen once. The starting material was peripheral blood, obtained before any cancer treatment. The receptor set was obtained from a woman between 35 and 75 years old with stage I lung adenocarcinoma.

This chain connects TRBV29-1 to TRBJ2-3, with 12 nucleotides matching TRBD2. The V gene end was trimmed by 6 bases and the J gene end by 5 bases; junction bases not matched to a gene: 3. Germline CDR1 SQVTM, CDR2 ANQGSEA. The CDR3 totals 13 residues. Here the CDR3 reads CSVTSGGGDTQYF. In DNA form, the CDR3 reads TGCAGCGTGACTAGCGGGGGTGGAGATACGCAGTATTTT.

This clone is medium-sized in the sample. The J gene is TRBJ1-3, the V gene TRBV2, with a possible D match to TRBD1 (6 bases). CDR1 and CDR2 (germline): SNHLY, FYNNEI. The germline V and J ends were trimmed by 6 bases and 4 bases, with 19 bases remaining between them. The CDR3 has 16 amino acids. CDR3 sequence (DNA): TGTGCCAGCAGGAGGGGGATCGGGTCAGTCGGAAACACCATATATTTT. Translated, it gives CASRRGIGSVGNTIYF.

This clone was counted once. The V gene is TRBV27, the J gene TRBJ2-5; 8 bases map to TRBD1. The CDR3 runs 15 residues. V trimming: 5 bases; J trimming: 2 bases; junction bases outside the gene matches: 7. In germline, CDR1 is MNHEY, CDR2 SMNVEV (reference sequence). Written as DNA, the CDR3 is TGTGCCAGCAGTGCGAGACAGGGGTGGCAAGAGACCCAGTACTTC. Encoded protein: CASSARQGWQETQYF.

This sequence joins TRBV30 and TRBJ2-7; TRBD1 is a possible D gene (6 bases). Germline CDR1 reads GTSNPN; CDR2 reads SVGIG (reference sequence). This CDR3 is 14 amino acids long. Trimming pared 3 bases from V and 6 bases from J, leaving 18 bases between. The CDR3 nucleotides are TGTGCCTGGAGGGGACGTTCGGACAGTTCCGAGCAGTACTTC. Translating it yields CAWRGRSDSSEQYF.

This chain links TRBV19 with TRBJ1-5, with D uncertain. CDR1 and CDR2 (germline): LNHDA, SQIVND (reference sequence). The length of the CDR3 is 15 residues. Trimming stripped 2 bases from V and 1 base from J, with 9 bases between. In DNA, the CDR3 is TGTGCCAGTAGTATAATAATACGAAGCAATCAGCCCCAGCATTTT. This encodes CASSIIIRSNQPQHF.

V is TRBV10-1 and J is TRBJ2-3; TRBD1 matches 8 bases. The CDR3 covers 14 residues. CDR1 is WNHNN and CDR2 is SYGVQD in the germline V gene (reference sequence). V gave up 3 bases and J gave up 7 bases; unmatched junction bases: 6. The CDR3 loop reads CASSDRGLFYTQYF. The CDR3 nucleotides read TGCGCCAGCAGTGACAGGGGGCTTTTTTATACGCAGTATTTT.

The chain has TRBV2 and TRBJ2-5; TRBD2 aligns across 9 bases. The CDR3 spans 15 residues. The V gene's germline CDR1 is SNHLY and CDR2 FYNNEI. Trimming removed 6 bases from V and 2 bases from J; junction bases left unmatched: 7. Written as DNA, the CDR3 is TGTGCCAGCAGGCCTCTGGCGGGGGGGCAAGAGACCCAGTACTTC. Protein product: CASRPLAGGQETQYF.

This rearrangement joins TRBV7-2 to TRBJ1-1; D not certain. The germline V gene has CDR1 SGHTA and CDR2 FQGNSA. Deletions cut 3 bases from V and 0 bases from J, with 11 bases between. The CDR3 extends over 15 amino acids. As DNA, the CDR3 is TGTGCCAGCAGCTTGAATGCAGCTCTGAACACTGAAGCTTTCTTT. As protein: CASSLNAALNTEAFF.

The CDR3 loop is CASSVGSHSYNEQFF. CDR3 nucleotide sequence: TGTGCCAGCAGTGTTGGCTCCCACTCCTACAATGAGCAGTTCTTC. This chain joins TRBV2 and TRBJ2-1; D gene ambiguous. In germline, CDR1 is SNHLY, CDR2 FYNNEI. Trimming left V 4 bases short and J 0 bases short, with 10 bases between. This CDR3 has 15 residues.

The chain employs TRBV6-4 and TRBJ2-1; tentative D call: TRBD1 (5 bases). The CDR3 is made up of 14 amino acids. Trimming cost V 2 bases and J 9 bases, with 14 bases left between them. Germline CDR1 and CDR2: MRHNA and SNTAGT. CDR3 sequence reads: CASSDPPRVPEQFF. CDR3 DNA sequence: TGTGCCAGCAGTGACCCCCCCAGGGTCCCTGAGCAGTTCTTC.

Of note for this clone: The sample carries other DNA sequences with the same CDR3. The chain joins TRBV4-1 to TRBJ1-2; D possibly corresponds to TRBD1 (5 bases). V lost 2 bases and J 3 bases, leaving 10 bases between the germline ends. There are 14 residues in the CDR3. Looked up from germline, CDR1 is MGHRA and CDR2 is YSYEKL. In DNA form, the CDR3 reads TGCGCCAGCAGCCAACCGGGACGGGACTATGGCTACACCTTC. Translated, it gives CASSQPGRDYGYTF.

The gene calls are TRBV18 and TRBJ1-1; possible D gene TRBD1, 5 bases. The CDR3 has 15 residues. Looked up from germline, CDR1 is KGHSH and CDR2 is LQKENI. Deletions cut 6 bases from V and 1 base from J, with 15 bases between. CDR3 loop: CASSLGRDANTEAFF. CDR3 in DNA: TGTGCCAGCTCGCTAGGCAGGGATGCGAACACTGAAGCTTTCTTT.

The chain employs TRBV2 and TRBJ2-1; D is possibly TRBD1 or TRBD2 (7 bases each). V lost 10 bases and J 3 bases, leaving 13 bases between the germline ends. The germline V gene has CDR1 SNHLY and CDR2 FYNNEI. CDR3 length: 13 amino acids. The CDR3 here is CATRGGGYNEQFF. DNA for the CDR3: TGTGCCACCAGGGGGGGTGGCTACAATGAGCAGTTCTTC. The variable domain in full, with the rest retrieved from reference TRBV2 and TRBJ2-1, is EPEVTQTPSHQVTQMGQEVILRCVPISNHLYFYWYRQILGQKVEFLVSFYNNEISEKSEIFDDQFSVERPDGSNFTLKIRSTKLEDSAMYFCATRGGGYNEQFFGPGTRLTVL.

CDR3: CASSQAAGDQETQYF. CDR3 DNA sequence: TGTGCCAGCAGCCAGGCAGCGGGGGACCAAGAGACCCAGTACTTC. This chain joins TRBV5-5 and TRBJ2-5, with TRBD2 matching over 8 bases. The CDR3 runs to 15 residues. CDR1 and CDR2 from the germline V gene are SGHKS and YYEKEE (reference sequence). With V trimmed by 4 bases and J by 0 bases, 5 bases remained unmatched.

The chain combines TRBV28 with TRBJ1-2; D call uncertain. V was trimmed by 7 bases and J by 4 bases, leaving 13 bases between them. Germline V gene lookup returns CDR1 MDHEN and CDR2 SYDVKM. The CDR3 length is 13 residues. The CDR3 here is CASMDPPVYGYTF. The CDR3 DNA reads TGTGCCAGCATGGATCCACCCGTCTATGGCTACACCTTC.

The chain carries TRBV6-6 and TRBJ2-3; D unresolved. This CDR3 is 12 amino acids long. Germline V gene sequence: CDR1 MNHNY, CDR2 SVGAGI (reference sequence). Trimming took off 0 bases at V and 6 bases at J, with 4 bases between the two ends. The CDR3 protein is CASSYSYDTQYF. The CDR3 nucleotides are TGTGCCAGCAGTTACTCGTATGATACGCAGTATTTT.

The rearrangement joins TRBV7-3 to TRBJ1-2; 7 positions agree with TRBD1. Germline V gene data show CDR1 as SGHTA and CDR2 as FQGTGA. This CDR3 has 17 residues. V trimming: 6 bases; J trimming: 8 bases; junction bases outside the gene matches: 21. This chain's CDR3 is CASSFGRGDRPLKGYTF. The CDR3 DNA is TGTGCCAGCAGTTTTGGGAGAGGGGACAGACCCCTGAAGGGCTACACCTTC.

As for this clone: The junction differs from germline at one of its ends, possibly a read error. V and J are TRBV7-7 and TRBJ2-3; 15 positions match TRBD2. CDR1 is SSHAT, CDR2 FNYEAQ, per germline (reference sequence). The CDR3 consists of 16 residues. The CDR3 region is CASSTGTSGGTDTQYF. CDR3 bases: TGTGCTAGCAGCACTGGGACTAGCGGGGGGACCGATACGCAGTATTTT.

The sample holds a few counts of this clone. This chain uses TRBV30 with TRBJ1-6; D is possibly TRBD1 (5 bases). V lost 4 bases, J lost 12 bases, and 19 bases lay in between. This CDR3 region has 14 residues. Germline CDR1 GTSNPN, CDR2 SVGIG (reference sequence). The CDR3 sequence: CAWIGTPLDLPLHF. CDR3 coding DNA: TGTGCCTGGATCGGGACGCCACTTGACCTACCCCTCCACTTT.

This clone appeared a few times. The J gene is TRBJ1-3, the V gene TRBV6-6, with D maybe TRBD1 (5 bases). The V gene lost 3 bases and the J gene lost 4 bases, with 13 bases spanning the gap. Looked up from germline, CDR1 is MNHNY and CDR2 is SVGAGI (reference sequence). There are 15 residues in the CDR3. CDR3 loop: CASSYIGGAGNTIYF. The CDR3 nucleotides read TGTGCCAGCAGTTATATCGGGGGAGCCGGAAACACCATATATTTT.

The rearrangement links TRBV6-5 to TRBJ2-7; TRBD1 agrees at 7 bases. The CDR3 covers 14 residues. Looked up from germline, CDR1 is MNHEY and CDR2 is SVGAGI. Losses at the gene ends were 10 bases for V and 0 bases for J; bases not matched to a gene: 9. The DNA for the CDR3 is TGTGCCACTCTTGAGGCAGGGGGCTCCTACGAGCAGTACTTC. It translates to CATLEAGGSYEQYF.

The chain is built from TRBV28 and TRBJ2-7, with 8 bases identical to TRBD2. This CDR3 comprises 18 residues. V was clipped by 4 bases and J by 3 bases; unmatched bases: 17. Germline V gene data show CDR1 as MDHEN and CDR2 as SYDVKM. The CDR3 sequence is CASSSGNLLAELDYEQYF. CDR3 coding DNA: TGTGCCAGCAGTTCCGGTAACCTACTAGCGGAGCTAGACTACGAGCAGTACTTC.

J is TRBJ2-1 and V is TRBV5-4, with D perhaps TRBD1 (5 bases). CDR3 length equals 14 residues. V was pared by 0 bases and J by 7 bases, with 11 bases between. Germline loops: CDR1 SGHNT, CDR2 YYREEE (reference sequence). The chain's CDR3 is CASSLGQFSNEQFF. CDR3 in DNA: TGTGCCAGCAGCTTGGGACAGTTTTCAAATGAGCAGTTCTTC.

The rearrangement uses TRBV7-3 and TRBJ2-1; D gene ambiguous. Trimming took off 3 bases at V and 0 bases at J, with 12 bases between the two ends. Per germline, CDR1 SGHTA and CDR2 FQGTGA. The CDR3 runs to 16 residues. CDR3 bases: TGTGCCAGCAGCTTTTACGGTACCAGCTCCTACAATGAGCAGTTCTTC. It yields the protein CASSFYGTSSYNEQFF.

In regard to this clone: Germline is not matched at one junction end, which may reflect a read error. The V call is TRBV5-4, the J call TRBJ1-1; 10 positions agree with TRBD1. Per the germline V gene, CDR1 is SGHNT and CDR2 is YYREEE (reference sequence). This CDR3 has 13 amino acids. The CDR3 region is CASSKTGGAEAFF. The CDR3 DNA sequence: TGTGCCAGCAGTAAGACAGGGGGCGCTGAGGCTTTCTTT.

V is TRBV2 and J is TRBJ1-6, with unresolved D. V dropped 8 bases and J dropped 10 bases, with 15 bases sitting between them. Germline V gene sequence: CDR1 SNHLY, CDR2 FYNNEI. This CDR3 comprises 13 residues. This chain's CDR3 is CASLWASESPLHF. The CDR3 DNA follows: TGTGCCAGCTTGTGGGCCAGCGAATCACCCCTCCACTTT.

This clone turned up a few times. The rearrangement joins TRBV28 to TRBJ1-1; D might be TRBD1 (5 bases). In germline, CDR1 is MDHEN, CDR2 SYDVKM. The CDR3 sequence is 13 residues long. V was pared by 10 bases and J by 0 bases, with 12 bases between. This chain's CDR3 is CAILGALNTEAFF. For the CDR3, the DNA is TGTGCCATCCTCGGGGCTCTGAACACTGAAGCTTTCTTT.

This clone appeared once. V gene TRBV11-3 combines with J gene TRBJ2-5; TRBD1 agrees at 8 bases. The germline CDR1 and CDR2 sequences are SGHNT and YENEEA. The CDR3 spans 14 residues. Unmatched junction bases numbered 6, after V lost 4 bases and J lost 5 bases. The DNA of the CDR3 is TGTGCCAGCAGCTATGACAGGGGAAGGGAGACCCAGTACTTC. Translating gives CASSYDRGRETQYF.

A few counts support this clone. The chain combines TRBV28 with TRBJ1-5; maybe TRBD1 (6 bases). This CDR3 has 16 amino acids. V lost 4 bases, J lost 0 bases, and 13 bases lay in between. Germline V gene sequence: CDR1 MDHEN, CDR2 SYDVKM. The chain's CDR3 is CASSSYREFSNQPQHF. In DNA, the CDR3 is TGTGCCAGCAGTTCATACAGGGAGTTTAGCAATCAGCCCCAGCATTTT.

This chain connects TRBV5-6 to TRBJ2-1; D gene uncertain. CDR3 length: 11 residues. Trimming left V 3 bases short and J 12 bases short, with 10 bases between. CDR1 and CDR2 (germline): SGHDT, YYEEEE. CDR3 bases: TGTGCCAGCAGCTCATCGGGCGGGCAGTTCTTC. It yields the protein CASSSSGGQFF.

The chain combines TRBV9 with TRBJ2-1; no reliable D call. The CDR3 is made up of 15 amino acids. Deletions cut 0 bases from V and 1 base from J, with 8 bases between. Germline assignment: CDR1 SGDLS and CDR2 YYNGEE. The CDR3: CASSVGDGSYNEQFF. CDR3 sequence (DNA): TGTGCCAGCAGCGTAGGGGATGGGTCCTACAATGAGCAGTTCTTC.

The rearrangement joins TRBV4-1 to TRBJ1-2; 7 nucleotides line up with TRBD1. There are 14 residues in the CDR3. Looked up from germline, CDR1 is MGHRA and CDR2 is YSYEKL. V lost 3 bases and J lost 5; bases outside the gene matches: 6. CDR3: CASSQRGQQYGYTF. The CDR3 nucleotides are TGCGCCAGCAGCCAGAGGGGACAGCAGTATGGCTACACCTTC.